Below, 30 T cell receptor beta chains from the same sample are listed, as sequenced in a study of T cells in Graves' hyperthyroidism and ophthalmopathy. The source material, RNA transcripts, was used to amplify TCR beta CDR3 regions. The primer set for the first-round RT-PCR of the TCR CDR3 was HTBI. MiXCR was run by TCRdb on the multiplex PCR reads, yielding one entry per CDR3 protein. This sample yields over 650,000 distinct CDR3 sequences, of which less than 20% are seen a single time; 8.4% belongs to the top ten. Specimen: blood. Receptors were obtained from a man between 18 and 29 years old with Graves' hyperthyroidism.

The CDR3 spells CASSPGLAVPYNEQFF. For the CDR3, the DNA is TGTGCCAGCAGCCCAGGACTAGCGGTACCCTACAATGAGCAGTTCTTC. The rearrangement links TRBV3-1 to TRBJ2-1; TRBD2 matches at 10 bases. CDR3 length: 16 amino acids. Germline V gene sequence: CDR1 LGHDT, CDR2 YNNKEL (reference sequence). J gave up 2 bases and V 4 bases, and 5 bases lay outside the gene matches.

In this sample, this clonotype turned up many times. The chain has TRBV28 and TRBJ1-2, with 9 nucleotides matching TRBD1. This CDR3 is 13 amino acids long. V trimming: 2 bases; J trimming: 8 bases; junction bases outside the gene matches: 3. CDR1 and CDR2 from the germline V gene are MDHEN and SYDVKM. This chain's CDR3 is CASSLTGQGGYTF. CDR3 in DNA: TGTGCCAGCAGTTTAACGGGACAGGGAGGCTACACCTTC.

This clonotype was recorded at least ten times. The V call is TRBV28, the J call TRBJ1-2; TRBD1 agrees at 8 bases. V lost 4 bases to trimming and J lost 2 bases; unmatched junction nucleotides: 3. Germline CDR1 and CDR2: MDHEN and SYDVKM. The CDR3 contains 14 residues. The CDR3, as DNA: TGTGCCAGCAGTTCCCGGACAGGGAACTATGGCTACACCTTC. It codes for CASSSRTGNYGYTF.

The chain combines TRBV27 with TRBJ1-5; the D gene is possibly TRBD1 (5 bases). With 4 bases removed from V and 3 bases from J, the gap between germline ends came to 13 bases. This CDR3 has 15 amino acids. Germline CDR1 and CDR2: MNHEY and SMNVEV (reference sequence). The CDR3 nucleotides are TGTGCCAGCAGTTGGCGCGGGGGGAACAATCAGCCCCAGCATTTT. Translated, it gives CASSWRGGNNQPQHF.

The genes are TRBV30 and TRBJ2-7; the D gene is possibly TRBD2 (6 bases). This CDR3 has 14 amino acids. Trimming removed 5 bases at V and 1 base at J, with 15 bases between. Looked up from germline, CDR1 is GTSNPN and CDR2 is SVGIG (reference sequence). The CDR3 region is CAWGPLGGSYEQYF. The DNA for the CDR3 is TGTGCCTGGGGGCCCCTGGGGGGTTCCTACGAGCAGTACTTC.

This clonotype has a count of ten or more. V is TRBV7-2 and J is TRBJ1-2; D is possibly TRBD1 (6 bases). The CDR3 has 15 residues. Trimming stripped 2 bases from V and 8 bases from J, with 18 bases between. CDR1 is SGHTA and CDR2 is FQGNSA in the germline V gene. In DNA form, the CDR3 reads TGTGCCAGCAGCTTACGGGAACAGGGAGAGCGGGGCTACACCTTC. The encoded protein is CASSLREQGERGYTF.

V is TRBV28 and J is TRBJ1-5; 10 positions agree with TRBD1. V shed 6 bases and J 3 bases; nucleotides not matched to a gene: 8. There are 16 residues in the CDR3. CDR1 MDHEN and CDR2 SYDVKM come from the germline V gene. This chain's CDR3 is CASSDGTGEVNQPQHF. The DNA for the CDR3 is TGTGCCAGCAGCGACGGGACAGGGGAGGTCAATCAGCCCCAGCATTTT.

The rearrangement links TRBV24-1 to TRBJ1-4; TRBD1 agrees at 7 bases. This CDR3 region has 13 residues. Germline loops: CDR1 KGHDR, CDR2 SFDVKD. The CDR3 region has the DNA TGTGACACTAGGGGGCCACGGGGTGAAAAACTGTTTTTT. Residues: CDTRGPRGEKLFF.

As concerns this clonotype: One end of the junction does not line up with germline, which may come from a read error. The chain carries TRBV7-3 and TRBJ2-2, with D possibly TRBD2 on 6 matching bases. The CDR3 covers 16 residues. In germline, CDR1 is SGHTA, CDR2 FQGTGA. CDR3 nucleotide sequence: TGTGCCAGCAGTCTTAATGGGGGGAGTAACACCGGGAAGCTGTTTTTT. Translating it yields CASSLNGGSNTGKLFF.

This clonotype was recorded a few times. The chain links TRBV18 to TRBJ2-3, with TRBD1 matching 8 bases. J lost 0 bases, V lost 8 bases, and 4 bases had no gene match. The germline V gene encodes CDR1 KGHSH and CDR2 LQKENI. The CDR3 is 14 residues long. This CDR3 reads CASTGQGSTDTQYF. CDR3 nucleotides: TGTGCCAGCACTGGACAGGGAAGCACAGATACGCAGTATTTT.

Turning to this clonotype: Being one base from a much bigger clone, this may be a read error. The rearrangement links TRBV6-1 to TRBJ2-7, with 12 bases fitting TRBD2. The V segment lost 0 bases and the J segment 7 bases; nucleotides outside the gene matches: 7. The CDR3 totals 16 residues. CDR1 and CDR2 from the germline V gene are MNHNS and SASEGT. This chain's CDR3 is CASSEALAGGVGEQYF. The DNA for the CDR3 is TGTGCCAGCAGTGAAGCTCTAGCGGGAGGGGTAGGTGAGCAGTACTTC.

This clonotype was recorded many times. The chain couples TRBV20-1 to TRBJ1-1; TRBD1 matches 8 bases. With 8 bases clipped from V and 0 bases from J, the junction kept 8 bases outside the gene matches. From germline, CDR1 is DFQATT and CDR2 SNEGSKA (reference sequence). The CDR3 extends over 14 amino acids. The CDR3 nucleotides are TGCAGTACCACAGGGGGATCAATGAACACTGAAGCTTTCTTT. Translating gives CSTTGGSMNTEAFF.

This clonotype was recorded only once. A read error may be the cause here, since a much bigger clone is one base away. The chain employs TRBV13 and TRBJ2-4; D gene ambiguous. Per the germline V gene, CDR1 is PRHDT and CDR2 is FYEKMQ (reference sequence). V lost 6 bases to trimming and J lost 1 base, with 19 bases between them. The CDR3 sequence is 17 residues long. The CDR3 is CASSSYDPVLAKNIQYF. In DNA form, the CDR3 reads TGTGCCAGCAGTTCCTACGATCCGGTACTGGCCAAAAACATTCAGTACTTC.

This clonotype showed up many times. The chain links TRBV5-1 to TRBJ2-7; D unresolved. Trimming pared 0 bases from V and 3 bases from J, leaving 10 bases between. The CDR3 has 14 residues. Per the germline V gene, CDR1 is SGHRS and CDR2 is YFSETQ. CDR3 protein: CASSLDAEFYEQYF. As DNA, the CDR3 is TGCGCCAGCAGCTTGGACGCGGAATTCTACGAGCAGTACTTC.

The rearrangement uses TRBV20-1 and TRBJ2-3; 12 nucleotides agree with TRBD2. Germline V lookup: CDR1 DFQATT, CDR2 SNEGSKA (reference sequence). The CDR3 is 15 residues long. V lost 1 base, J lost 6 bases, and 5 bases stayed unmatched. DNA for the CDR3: TGCAGTGCTAGAGTTTCGACTAGCGGGAGTGATACGCAGTATTTT. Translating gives CSARVSTSGSDTQYF.

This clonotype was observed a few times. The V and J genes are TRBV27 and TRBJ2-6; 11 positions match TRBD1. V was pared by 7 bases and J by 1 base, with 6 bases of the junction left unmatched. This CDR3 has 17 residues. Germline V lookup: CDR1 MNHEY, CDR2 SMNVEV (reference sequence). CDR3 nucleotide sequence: TGTGCCAGCACGGGGACAGGGGGAGGTTCTGGGGCCAACGTCCTGACTTTC. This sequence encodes CASTGTGGGSGANVLTF.

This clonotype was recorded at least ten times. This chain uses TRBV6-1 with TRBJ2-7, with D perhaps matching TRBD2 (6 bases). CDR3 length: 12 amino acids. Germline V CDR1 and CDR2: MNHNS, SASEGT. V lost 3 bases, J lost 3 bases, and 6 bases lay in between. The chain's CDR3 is CASSERGYEQYF. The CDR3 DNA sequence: TGTGCCAGCAGTGAGCGGGGCTACGAGCAGTACTTC.

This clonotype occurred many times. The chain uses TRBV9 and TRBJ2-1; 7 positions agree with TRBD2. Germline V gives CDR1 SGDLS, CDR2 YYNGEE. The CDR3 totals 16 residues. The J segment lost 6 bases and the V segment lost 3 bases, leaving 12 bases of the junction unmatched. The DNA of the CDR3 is TGTGCCAGCAGCGCGCCCGGACTAGTCTCCGGCAATGAGCAGTTCTTC. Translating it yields CASSAPGLVSGNEQFF.

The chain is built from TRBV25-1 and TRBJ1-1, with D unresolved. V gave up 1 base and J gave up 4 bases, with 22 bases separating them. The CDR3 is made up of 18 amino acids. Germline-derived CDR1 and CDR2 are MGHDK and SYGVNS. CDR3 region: CASSESGSRNLRGTEAFF. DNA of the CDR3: TGTGCCAGCAGTGAATCCGGTTCGCGAAACCTCCGGGGCACTGAAGCTTTCTTT.

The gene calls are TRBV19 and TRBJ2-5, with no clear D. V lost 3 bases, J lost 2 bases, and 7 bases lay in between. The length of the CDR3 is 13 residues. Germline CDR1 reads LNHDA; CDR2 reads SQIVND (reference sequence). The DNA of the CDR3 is TGTGCCAGTAGTATTGTAGAGCAAGAGACCCAGTACTTC. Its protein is CASSIVEQETQYF.

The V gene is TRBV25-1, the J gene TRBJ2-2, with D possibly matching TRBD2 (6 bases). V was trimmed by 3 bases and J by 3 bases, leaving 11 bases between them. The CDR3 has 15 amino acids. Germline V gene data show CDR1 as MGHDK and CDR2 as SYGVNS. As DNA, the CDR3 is TGTGCCAGCAGTGATCTCGGGAGTCACACCGGGGAGCTGTTTTTT. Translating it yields CASSDLGSHTGELFF.

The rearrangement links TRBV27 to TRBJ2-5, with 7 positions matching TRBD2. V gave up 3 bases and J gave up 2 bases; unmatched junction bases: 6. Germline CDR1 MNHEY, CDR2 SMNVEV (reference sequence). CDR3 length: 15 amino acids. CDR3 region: CASSFGPGLQETQYF. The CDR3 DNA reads TGTGCCAGCAGTTTTGGCCCGGGACTACAAGAGACCCAGTACTTC.

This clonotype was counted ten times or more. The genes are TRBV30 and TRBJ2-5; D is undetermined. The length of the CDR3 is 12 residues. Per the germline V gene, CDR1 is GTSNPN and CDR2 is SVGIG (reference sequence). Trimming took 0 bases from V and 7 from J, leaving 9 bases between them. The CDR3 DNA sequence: TGTGCCTGGAGTGTATCACTTAGGACCCAGTACTTC. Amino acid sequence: CAWSVSLRTQYF.

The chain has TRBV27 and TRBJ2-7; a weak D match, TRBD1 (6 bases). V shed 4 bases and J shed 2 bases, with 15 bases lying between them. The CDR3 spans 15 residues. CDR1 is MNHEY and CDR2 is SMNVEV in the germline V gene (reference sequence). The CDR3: CASSSPGHGTYEQYF. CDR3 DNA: TGTGCCAGCAGTTCTCCGGGACACGGAACCTACGAGCAGTACTTC.

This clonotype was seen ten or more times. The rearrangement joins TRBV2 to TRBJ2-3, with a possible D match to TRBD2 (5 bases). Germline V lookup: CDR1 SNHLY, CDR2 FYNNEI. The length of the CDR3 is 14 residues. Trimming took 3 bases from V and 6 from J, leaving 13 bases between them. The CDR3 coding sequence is TGTGCCAGCAGTGATAGGTTACCGGGGGATACGCAGTATTTT. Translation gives CASSDRLPGDTQYF.

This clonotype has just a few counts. The CDR3 region is CASRTSGLYNEQFF. The CDR3 bases are TGTGCCAGTAGGACTAGCGGCCTCTACAATGAGCAGTTCTTC. The chain links TRBV19 to TRBJ2-1, with 9 nucleotides matching TRBD2. The V segment lost 6 bases and the J segment 3 bases; nucleotides outside the gene matches: 3. Per the germline V gene, CDR1 is LNHDA and CDR2 is SQIVND (reference sequence). The CDR3 has 14 residues.

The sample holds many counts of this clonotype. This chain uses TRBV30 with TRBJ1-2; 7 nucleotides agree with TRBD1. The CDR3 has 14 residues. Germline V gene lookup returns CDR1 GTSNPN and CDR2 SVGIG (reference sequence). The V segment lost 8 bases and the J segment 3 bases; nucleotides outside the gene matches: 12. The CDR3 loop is CAAKKGDSDYGYTF. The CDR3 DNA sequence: TGTGCCGCCAAAAAGGGGGACAGTGACTATGGCTACACCTTC.

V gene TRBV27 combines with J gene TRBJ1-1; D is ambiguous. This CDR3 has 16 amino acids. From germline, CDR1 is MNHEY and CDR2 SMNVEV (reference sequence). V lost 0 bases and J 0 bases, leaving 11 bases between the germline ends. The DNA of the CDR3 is TGTGCCAGCAGTTTATCTATGGGGATCGTGAACACTGAAGCTTTCTTT. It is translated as CASSLSMGIVNTEAFF.

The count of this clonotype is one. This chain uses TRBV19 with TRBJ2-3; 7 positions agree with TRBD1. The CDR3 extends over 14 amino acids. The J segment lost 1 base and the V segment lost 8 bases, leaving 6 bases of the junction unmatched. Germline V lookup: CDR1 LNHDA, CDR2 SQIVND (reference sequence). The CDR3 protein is CASRQGLGTDTQYF. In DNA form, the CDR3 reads TGTGCCAGTCGACAGGGATTGGGCACAGATACGCAGTATTTT.

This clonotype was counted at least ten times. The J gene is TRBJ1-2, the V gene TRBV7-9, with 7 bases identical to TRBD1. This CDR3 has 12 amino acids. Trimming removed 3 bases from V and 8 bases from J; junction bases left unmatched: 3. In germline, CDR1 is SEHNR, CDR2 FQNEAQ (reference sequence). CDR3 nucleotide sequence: TGTGCCAGCAGCTTTGGACAGGACGGCTACACCTTC. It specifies CASSFGQDGYTF.